Detailed here is one TCR beta chain. The antigen remains undetermined. An overlapping HIV-1 Gag peptide pool stimulated these cells at roughly 0.97 ug/peptide/mL. CD40L-negative CD69-negative CD45RO-high memory CD4+ T cells were sorted as populations depleted of antigen-responding cells. Donors had CD4+ T cell counts above 400 cells/uL and were CMV-seropositive. Sequencing used immunoSEQ version 4 in survey mode. Produced via immunoSEQ multiplex PCR; TCRdb's table is partial and in-frame only. The sample holds about 33,000 clones; 82% are singletons and the top ten take almost 1%. This sample is part of a study of persistence of HIV-infected CD4 T cells. Whole-study results and caveats: CMV- and Gag-responding cells had lower TCRbeta richness than CD3/CD28-responding cells.

The CDR3 spans 15 residues. Germline V gives CDR1 LNHDA, CDR2 SQIVND (reference sequence). V lost 6 bases, J lost 5 bases, and 19 bases lay in between. The chain uses TRBV19 and TRBJ2-5; possible D gene TRBD1, 6 bases. The source of this sequence is an adult with HIV. The donor label of this sample is uncertain. This material consisted of cultured CD4+ T cells from PBMCs, taken from a patient who received antiretroviral therapy. The CDR3 is CASSPLQGLGETQYF. The CDR3 DNA reads TGTGCCAGTAGCCCCCTACAGGGCCTTGGGGAGACCCAGTACTTC.